Listed here are 30 T cell receptor beta chains from one sample, sequenced in a study of spatial heterogeneity in lung cancer. The time point was: sample taken at primary tumor resection. No cognate antigen is known for these TCRs. TCRdb passed the 5' RACE reads through MiXCR, listing each CDR3 protein once. The table records about 6,900 distinct CDR3 sequences, roughly 12% of them present only once. Study results and limitations: In tumors, expanded intratumoral alpha and beta TCR counts tracked mutation counts.

Here the sequenced sample was lung tumor tissue, taken at surgery. The receptors derive from a male donor with early-stage non-small cell lung cancer.

This clonotype is medium-sized in the sample. The library was built for alpha chains, so this beta chain is an off-target read and its size means little. V usage is TRBV4-1 and J usage is TRBJ2-1, with a tentative D call TRBD1 (5 bases). Trimming cost V 5 bases and J 10 bases, with 9 bases left between them. The CDR3 runs 11 residues. Looked up from germline, CDR1 is MGHRA and CDR2 is YSYEKL. CDR3 in DNA: TGCGCCAGCAGCTGGGGCCCGGAGCAGTTCTTC. The encoded protein is CASSWGPEQFF.

This clonotype qualifies as large. Since it is a stray read in a library aimed at alpha chains, this beta chain has a size that is not meaningful. The J gene is TRBJ1-5, the V gene TRBV20-1; TRBD1 agrees at 7 bases. CDR3 length: 13 residues. V dropped 6 bases and J dropped 7; count of bases not matched to a gene: 9. Germline V lookup: CDR1 DFQATT, CDR2 SNEGSKA (reference sequence). As DNA, the CDR3 is TGCAGTGCCCGACGACAGGGATCACAGCCCCAGCATTTT. It yields the protein CSARRQGSQPQHF.

This clonotype has ten or more counts. The library was built for alpha chains, so this beta chain is an off-target read and its size means little. The J gene is TRBJ2-5, the V gene TRBV4-1; TRBD2 aligns across 7 bases. Germline V gene sequence: CDR1 MGHRA, CDR2 YSYEKL. V was clipped by 4 bases and J by 3 bases; unmatched bases: 11. The CDR3 loop spans 16 amino acids. DNA of the CDR3: TGCGCCAGCAGCCGAAGGGCTGGGACTACTAAAGAGACCCAGTACTTC. Residues: CASSRRAGTTKETQYF.

In this sample, this clonotype turned up a few times. This beta chain is off target for a library built for alpha chains, so its abundance means little. The chain joins TRBV18 to TRBJ2-6, with D hard to call. Germline CDR1 reads KGHSH; CDR2 reads LQKENI. This CDR3 is built from 16 residues. V was trimmed by 3 bases and J by 2 bases, leaving 11 bases between them. The CDR3 DNA sequence: TGTGCCAGCTCACCGAATGCTGGCCCTGGGGCCAACGTCCTGACTTTC. It is translated as CASSPNAGPGANVLTF.

In its sample, this clonotype was seen many times. This beta chain came through as a stray read in a library set up for alpha chains, and its size says little. The chain recombines TRBV27 with TRBJ1-2; 7 nucleotides match TRBD1. Per the germline V gene, CDR1 is MNHEY and CDR2 is SMNVEV (reference sequence). This CDR3 is 15 amino acids long. V dropped 5 bases and J dropped 4; count of bases not matched to a gene: 10. The CDR3: CASSETGTNIYGYTF. Here the CDR3 DNA reads TGTGCCAGCAGTGAGACAGGGACAAACATCTATGGCTACACCTTC.

This clonotype appeared many times. With the library built for alpha chains, this beta chain is off target and its frequency is not meaningful. This chain uses TRBV18 with TRBJ2-3, with TRBD2 identical over 12 bases. V lost 3 bases and J lost 0; bases outside the gene matches: 7. The CDR3 runs to 18 residues. Germline V lookup: CDR1 KGHSH, CDR2 LQKENI. The chain's CDR3 is CASSPSRTSGASTDTQYF. In DNA, the CDR3 is TGTGCCAGCTCACCGAGTCGGACTAGCGGGGCTAGCACAGATACGCAGTATTTT.

In its sample, this clonotype ranks as medium-sized. This beta chain was picked up by a library intended for alpha chains and is off target, so its count carries little meaning. The rearrangement links TRBV11-2 to TRBJ2-7; 8 nucleotides line up with TRBD1. This CDR3 contains 14 residues. Germline assignment: CDR1 SGHAT and CDR2 FQNNGV. V gave up 2 bases and J gave up 7 bases; unmatched junction bases: 7. Written as DNA, the CDR3 is TGTGCCAGCAGCTTATCTCAGGGGGCCTGGGAGCAGTACTTC. Translation: CASSLSQGAWEQYF.

In this sample, this clonotype turned up many times. This beta chain represents an off-target read in a library built for alpha chains; its size is of limited meaning. The chain has TRBV4-1 and TRBJ2-1; TRBD2 might be the D (5 bases). The V end was cut by 1 base, the J end by 3 bases, with 19 bases between. The CDR3 is 18 residues long. The V gene's germline CDR1 is MGHRA and CDR2 YSYEKL. The CDR3 sequence: CASSQGRSRLAIYNEQFF. DNA of the CDR3: TGCGCCAGCAGCCAAGGACGCAGCCGGCTAGCCATCTACAATGAGCAGTTCTTC.

This clonotype was detected ten times or more. This beta chain turned up in a library designed for alpha chains; as an off-target read, its abundance says little. The rearrangement links TRBV7-2 to TRBJ2-5; D remains ambiguous. Germline V gene lookup returns CDR1 SGHTA and CDR2 FQGNSA. V was clipped by 5 bases and J by 2 bases, with 15 bases between them. The CDR3 loop spans 15 amino acids. CDR3: CASSHTTMNQETQYF. The CDR3, as DNA: TGTGCCAGCAGCCACACAACTATGAATCAAGAGACCCAGTACTTC.

This clonotype occurred many times. Little can be read into the size of this beta chain, an off-target read in a library designed for alpha chains. The rearrangement links TRBV19 to TRBJ1-5; D not certain. The CDR3 covers 12 residues. V was clipped by 6 bases and J by 0 bases, with 3 bases between them. Per germline, CDR1 LNHDA and CDR2 SQIVND (reference sequence). The CDR3 protein is CASRFSNQPQHF. In DNA, the CDR3 is TGTGCCAGTAGGTTTAGCAATCAGCCCCAGCATTTT. Filled out from reference TRBV19 and TRBJ1-5, the complete variable domain reads DGGITQSPKYLFRKEGQNVTLSCEQNLNHDAMYWYRQDPGQGLRLIYYSQIVNDFQKGDIAEGYSVSREKKESFPLTVTSAQKNPTAFYLCASRFSNQPQHFGDGTRLSIL.

This clonotype was detected ten times or more. This beta chain turned up in a library designed for alpha chains; as an off-target read, its abundance says little. The chain employs TRBV7-3 and TRBJ2-7, with D perhaps TRBD2 (5 bases). Germline V gene lookup returns CDR1 SGHTA and CDR2 FQGTGA. With 2 bases removed from V and 9 bases from J, the gap between germline ends came to 14 bases. The CDR3 extends over 13 amino acids. The CDR3 nucleotides are TGTGCCAGCAGCTTAGAGTCGGGGAAAGTGCAGTACTTC. Amino acid sequence: CASSLESGKVQYF.

On this clonotype itself: This beta chain slipped into a library made for alpha chains as a stray read, so its size is not meaningful. V usage is TRBV10-3 and J usage is TRBJ2-7; D unresolved. With 0 bases removed from V and 4 bases from J, the gap between germline ends came to 10 bases. This CDR3 is built from 14 residues. Germline V gives CDR1 ENHRY, CDR2 SYGVKD. CDR3 DNA: TGTGCCATCAGTGAGTCGACCCTCTCTTACGAGCAGTACTTC. Protein: CAISESTLSYEQYF.

This clonotype was detected ten times or more. One end of the junction does not line up with germline, which may come from a read error. For a library built for alpha chains, this beta chain is a stray read; little rests on its size. The rearrangement joins TRBV5-1 to TRBJ2-1; 13 nucleotides match TRBD2. Germline V gene data show CDR1 as SGHRS and CDR2 as YFSETQ. This CDR3 has 14 residues. DNA for the CDR3: TGCGCCAGCAGCACCGGGACTAGCGGGACTGGTGAGATCTTC. Amino acids: CASSTGTSGTGEIF.

This clonotype has a count of ten or more. This beta chain represents an off-target read in a library built for alpha chains; its size is of limited meaning. J is TRBJ2-3 and V is TRBV20-1; D call uncertain. Germline loops: CDR1 DFQATT, CDR2 SNEGSKA (reference sequence). There are 12 residues in the CDR3. V was shortened by 3 bases and J by 0 bases, with 4 bases between the two germline ends. Written as DNA, the CDR3 is TGCAGTGCTAGCGAGAGCACAGATACGCAGTATTTT. This encodes CSASESTDTQYF.

At least ten counts were recorded for this clonotype. This beta chain is an off-target read within a library intended for alpha chains, so its frequency means little. V and J are TRBV5-4 and TRBJ2-5; 11 bases line up with TRBD2. J lost 4 bases, V lost 1 base, and 3 bases had no gene match. There are 15 residues in the CDR3. Per germline, CDR1 SGHNT and CDR2 YYREEE (reference sequence). The DNA of the CDR3 is TGTGCCAGCAGCTTGTTAGCGGGAGGGGTAGAGACCCAGTACTTC. Translation gives CASSLLAGGVETQYF.

This clonotype is medium-sized (0.01 to 0.1%) within its sample. Since it is a stray read in a library aimed at alpha chains, this beta chain has a size that is not meaningful. This chain uses TRBV6-1 with TRBJ1-5; TRBD1 might be the D (5 bases). V was trimmed by 7 bases and J by 2 bases, leaving 15 bases between them. Germline V gives CDR1 MNHNS, CDR2 SASEGT. This CDR3 is built from 15 residues. CDR3 residues: CASTPAGGGNQPQHF. The CDR3 nucleotides are TGTGCCAGCACCCCGGCGGGGGGGGGCAATCAGCCCCAGCATTTT.

This clonotype is deemed medium-sized (0.01 to 0.1%). The library was built for alpha chains, so this beta chain is an off-target read and its size means little. In DNA form, the CDR3 reads TGTGCCAGCAGTCCTATGGGGGAGAGAGCTTTCTTT. This translates into CASSPMGERAFF. The gene calls are TRBV28 and TRBJ1-1, with D possibly matching TRBD1 (5 bases). This CDR3 comprises 12 residues. Trimming took 5 bases from V and 10 from J, leaving 14 bases between them. From germline, CDR1 is MDHEN and CDR2 SYDVKM.

Turning to this clonotype: This beta chain turned up in a library designed for alpha chains; as an off-target read, its abundance says little. The CDR3 loop is CSAPLRAWETQYF. The CDR3 DNA reads TGCAGTGCTCCCCTCAGAGCATGGGAGACCCAGTACTTC. This chain joins TRBV20-1 and TRBJ2-5; the D is unclear. CDR1 DFQATT and CDR2 SNEGSKA come from the germline V gene (reference sequence). V lost 5 bases to trimming and J lost 5 bases, with 15 bases between them. The CDR3 has 13 amino acids.

This clonotype was found a few times. A library prepared for alpha chains yielded this beta chain as an off-target read; its size is of little meaning. The rearrangement joins TRBV7-2 to TRBJ2-7; D may be TRBD1 or TRBD2 (6 bases each). Trimming left V 2 bases short and J 5 bases short, with 13 bases between. Germline V gives CDR1 SGHTA, CDR2 FQGNSA. The CDR3 totals 14 residues. CDR3 DNA sequence: TGTGCCAGCAGCTTAACGGGAGACAGGCACGAGCAGTACTTC. It translates to CASSLTGDRHEQYF.

This clonotype was seen at least ten times. A library prepared for alpha chains yielded this beta chain as an off-target read; its size is of little meaning. The V gene is TRBV20-1, the J gene TRBJ1-4; 9 bases line up with TRBD1. Germline values: CDR1 DFQATT, CDR2 SNEGSKA (reference sequence). V was clipped by 2 bases and J by 7 bases; unmatched bases: 11. This CDR3 has 16 amino acids. Written as DNA, the CDR3 is TGCAGTGCTAGACGGGACAGGGCTGGATGGCGTGAAAAACTGTTTTTT. Protein sequence: CSARRDRAGWREKLFF.

This clonotype was recorded once. This beta chain is an unintended read in a library built for alpha chains; its size means little. V and J are TRBV7-2 and TRBJ1-6; D is uncertain. Trimming removed 1 base at V and 8 bases at J, with 6 bases between. The germline V gene has CDR1 SGHTA and CDR2 FQGNSA. This CDR3 comprises 13 residues. The CDR3 loop reads CASSLDWDSPLHF. DNA for the CDR3: TGTGCCAGCAGCTTAGACTGGGATTCACCCCTCCACTTT.

This clonotype came up many times. The library was built for alpha chains, so this beta chain is an off-target read and its size means little. This chain joins TRBV5-6 and TRBJ2-5, with 11 bases identical to TRBD2. The trim removed 4 bases at V and 5 bases at J, leaving 7 bases unmatched. The length of the CDR3 is 15 residues. Germline V gives CDR1 SGHDT, CDR2 YYEEEE. The CDR3: CASSDSGRAGETQYF. The CDR3 DNA is TGTGCCAGCAGCGATAGCGGGAGGGCCGGGGAGACCCAGTACTTC.

This clonotype was observed many times. This beta chain slipped into a library made for alpha chains as a stray read, so its size is not meaningful. The rearrangement links TRBV4-3 to TRBJ1-6, with D maybe TRBD1 (6 bases). Trimming pared 0 bases from V and 8 bases from J, leaving 11 bases between. Germline CDR1 reads LGHNA; CDR2 reads YSLEER. This CDR3 is built from 15 residues. CDR3 DNA: TGCGCCAGCAGCCAAGACGGGGGGGCGTATTCACCCCTCCACTTT. This translates into CASSQDGGAYSPLHF.

This clonotype was detected many times. Since the library was made to target alpha chains, this beta chain is a stray read and its abundance is not meaningful. The rearrangement joins TRBV29-1 to TRBJ2-7, with D possibly being TRBD1 (6 bases). V lost 6 bases, J lost 0 bases, and 15 bases lay in between. The CDR3 totals 14 residues. Germline loops: CDR1 SQVTM, CDR2 ANQGSEA. The CDR3 DNA reads TGCAGCGTGGGTTGGGACACGAGCTCCTACGAGCAGTACTTC. It is translated as CSVGWDTSSYEQYF.

This clonotype was detected many times. Found in a library prepared for alpha chains, this beta chain is an off-target read, and its abundance has little meaning. The chain links TRBV20-1 to TRBJ2-4; possible D gene TRBD1, 6 bases. The CDR3 loop spans 15 amino acids. From germline, CDR1 is DFQATT and CDR2 SNEGSKA (reference sequence). V was shortened by 0 bases and J by 6 bases, with 15 bases between the two germline ends. The DNA of the CDR3 is TGCAGTGCTAGAGATCCTGGAGGACAGACAAACATTCAGTACTTC. This gives the protein CSARDPGGQTNIQYF.

By its share, this clonotype is medium-sized (0.01 to 0.1%). This beta chain is a stray read from a library made for alpha chains; its abundance is not meaningful. This rearrangement joins TRBV6-5 to TRBJ1-1; TRBD1 matches at 8 bases. CDR1 and CDR2 from the germline V gene are MNHEY and SVGAGI. J lost 5 bases, V lost 8 bases, and 4 bases had no gene match. CDR3 length: 12 residues. Here the CDR3 DNA reads TGTGCCAGCCACAGGGGGTTTACTGAAGCTTTCTTT. It is translated as CASHRGFTEAFF.

As regards this clonotype: This beta chain represents an off-target read in a library built for alpha chains; its size is of limited meaning. The V call is TRBV12-3 or TRBV12-4, the J call TRBJ2-7; TRBD2 agrees at 16 bases. CDR3 length equals 17 residues. The V segment lost 6 bases and the J segment 0 bases; nucleotides outside the gene matches: 5. Here the CDR3 DNA reads TGTGCCAGCAGGTGGGGACTAGCGGGAGGGAGCTCCTACGAGCAGTACTTC. Amino acid sequence: CASRWGLAGGSSYEQYF.

This clonotype was observed a handful of times. This beta chain slipped into a library made for alpha chains as a stray read, so its size is not meaningful. The chain couples TRBV6-5 to TRBJ2-7, with D perhaps assigned TRBD1 or TRBD2 (7 bases each). Germline V gives CDR1 MNHEY, CDR2 SVGAGI. CDR3 length: 15 residues. V was cut by 6 bases and J by 3 bases, with 18 bases left in between. The CDR3 is CASSPGGGGNYEQYF. In DNA, the CDR3 is TGTGCCAGCAGCCCAGGGGGGGGAGGCAACTACGAGCAGTACTTC.

This clonotype was counted many times. This beta chain appears as a stray read in a library generated for alpha chains; its size is not informative. The chain links TRBV5-1 to TRBJ1-4; possible D gene TRBD1, 5 bases. The V gene lost 5 bases and the J gene lost 11 bases, with 22 bases spanning the gap. The germline V gene has CDR1 SGHRS and CDR2 YFSETQ. The CDR3 extends over 15 amino acids. In DNA form, the CDR3 reads TGCGCCAGCAGTCTCCGTGGTGAAATGGGGGAGAAACTGTTTTTT. Residues: CASSLRGEMGEKLFF.

This clonotype has a count of ten or more. The size of this beta chain means little, since it is a stray read in a library made for alpha chains. V gene TRBV6-6 combines with J gene TRBJ2-1; TRBD2 aligns across 15 bases. CDR1 and CDR2 from the germline V gene are MNHNY and SVGAGI (reference sequence). The length of the CDR3 is 15 residues. V lost 9 bases, J lost 7 bases, and 7 bases stayed unmatched. Written as DNA, the CDR3 is TGTGCCAGTGGGACTAGCGGGAGGAAATGGAATGAGCAGTTCTTC. This gives the protein CASGTSGRKWNEQFF.